This entry features one T cell receptor (beta chain) sequence. The antigen this receptor binds is unknown. No per-base quality is available; no much larger clone lies one base away. The data derive from a study of T cell responses to AZD1222 COVID-19 vaccine (dated by TCRdb to the early 2020s). About the investigation overall: A total of just over 230 trial participants underwent TCR sequencing, of whom about 200 had received two doses of AZD1222 and about 25 had received two doses of the MenACWY control vaccine. Trial participants were enrolled into age subgroups of 18-55, 56-69 and 70-plus years, which contained 148, 28 and 57 TCR-sequenced participants, respectively.

Sample time point, as interpreted from the label and publication: about 28 days (+/-7) after the second vaccine dose. AZD1222 recipients whose second dose came at about 4 weeks and those whose second dose came at about 12 weeks were combined into one group, since spike-specific TCR depth and breadth did not differ between the two schedules. Samples from vaccinated people were obtained from the UK trials COV001 and COV002, which included a single-blind randomized controlled phase 2/3 trial of AZD1222 (ChAdOx1 nCoV-19) in healthy adults. For TCRbeta chain sequencing, PBMC samples from trial participants were taken at day 0 and at day 28 after the second dose. The research as a whole found: Most participants were white British and females outnumbered males, and the authors suggested that clonal diversity may have been underestimated. Nearly half of unique spike-specific TCRs reportedly recognized epitopes outside regions mutated in the B.1.351 and B.1.1.7 variants. Because no day 14 peak-response samples were available, the repertoires could be characterized only after the peak T cell response. CD4 TCRs associated with the vaccine covered the entire spike protein, and the dominant responses were in regions 160-218 and 743-854. Conclusions about previously exposed vaccinees are limited because only a handful of AZD1222 recipients were SARS-CoV-2 seropositive at baseline. Spike-specific TCR breadth and depth rose significantly after two AZD1222 doses compared with day 0 and with MenACWY recipients. The 56-69-year group was small, and its depth increase did not reach significance, likely because of low power.

The CDR3 regions of human TCRbeta chains were analyzed by immunosequencing. For the original study's pipeline: TCRs in the repertoires were matched against a reference library of SARS-CoV-2-specific TCRs that had been generated with the MIRA antigen-specificity platform. Breadth was defined as the fraction of unique TCRs that were SARS-CoV-2-associated. Depth was defined as the fraction of total T cells that were SARS-CoV-2-associated. Using the MIRA data, each spike-specific TCR was mapped to the spike region that the TCR reacts to and placed in a CD4 or CD8 class. Log10-transformed breadth and depth values were compared by one-way ANOVA with Sidak's multiple comparisons tests. TCRdb retrieved this table from immuneACCESS and kept in-frame rearrangements only. Not all clones are present; in checked studies, unresolved V genes account for under half, and no reason is known for the remainder. V and J calls and clone size come straight from that table; D and trimming were deduced from the DNA. This sample gives about 56,000 clones in total; nearly 80% of them show up just once. The ten top clones hold just under 5% of the sample.

This receptor was taken from an adult who received the AZD1222 COVID-19 vaccine. The sample was peripheral blood, taken 28 days after the second AZD1222 dose.

The CDR3 region has the sequence CASSLMRAGSNQPQHF. The base sequence is TGTGCCAGCAGCTTAATGAGAGCCGGTAGCAATCAGCCCCAGCATTTT. The rearrangement joined TRBV7-2 to TRBJ1-5; the D gene lacks a confident call. The junction carries 11 bases between V and J, which are trimmed by 2 bases and 0 bases respectively. Including cysteine and phenylalanine, the CDR3 has 16 amino acids. The only DNA kept is the CDR3, 48 bases in frame from the first base. The germline V gene yields SGHTA for CDR1 and FQGNSA for CDR2.